This T cell receptor (beta chain) was recovered during a study of T cell responses to AZD1222 COVID-19 vaccine. Sequenced by immunoSEQ multiplex PCR; TCRdb stores in-frame clones only, minus some. This sample carries about 140,000 clones, about 90% of them seen once, and the ten largest clones take 5% to 6.5%. CDR3 length: 13 amino acids. The V gene's germline CDR1 is KGHDR and CDR2 SFDVKD. The V end lost 3 bases, the J end lost 8 bases, and 12 bases lay between the germline ends. The sequencing here drew on peripheral blood, taken 28 days after the second AZD1222 dose. This clonotype was sampled from an adult who received the AZD1222 COVID-19 vaccine. The genes are TRBV24-1 and TRBJ1-2, with D possibly TRBD1 on 5 matching bases. CDR3 nucleotide sequence: TGTGCCACCAGTGATATGCAGGGAGCAGGCTACACCTTC. It codes for CATSDMQGAGYTF.